This TCR beta chain was captured by sequencing in a study of blood T cell repertoires in COVID-19. The junction had 6 bases not matched to a gene; V was cut back by 0 bases and J by 8 bases. Germline CDR1 and CDR2: SGHRS and YFSETQ. CDR3 length: 17 residues. Authors' analysis steps: Quantification of nucleated cells was approximated via reference gene primer amplification. The assay was immunoSEQ multiplex PCR, and TCRdb's table has in-frame clones only and misses some. That table gives V, J and clone size, and the DNA gave D and trimming. This table holds over 90,000 clones, about 91% found once. The sample comprised peripheral blood. This clonotype originated in a man in his late teens or twenties with acute or convalescent COVID-19. The chain is built from TRBV5-1 and TRBJ1-6; 12 bases match TRBD1. Here the CDR3 reads CASSLGDRGLGYSPLHF. In nucleotides, the CDR3 is TGCGCCAGCAGCTTGGGGGACAGGGGGCTCGGATATTCACCCCTCCACTTT. Using reference TRBV5-1 and TRBJ1-6 for the parts outside the CDR3, the full variable domain is KAGVTQTPRYLIKTRGQQVTLSCSPISGHRSVSWYQQTPGQGLQFLFEYFSETQRNKGNFPGRFSGRQFSNSRSEMNVSTLELGDSALYLCASSLGDRGLGYSPLHFGNGTRLTVT.